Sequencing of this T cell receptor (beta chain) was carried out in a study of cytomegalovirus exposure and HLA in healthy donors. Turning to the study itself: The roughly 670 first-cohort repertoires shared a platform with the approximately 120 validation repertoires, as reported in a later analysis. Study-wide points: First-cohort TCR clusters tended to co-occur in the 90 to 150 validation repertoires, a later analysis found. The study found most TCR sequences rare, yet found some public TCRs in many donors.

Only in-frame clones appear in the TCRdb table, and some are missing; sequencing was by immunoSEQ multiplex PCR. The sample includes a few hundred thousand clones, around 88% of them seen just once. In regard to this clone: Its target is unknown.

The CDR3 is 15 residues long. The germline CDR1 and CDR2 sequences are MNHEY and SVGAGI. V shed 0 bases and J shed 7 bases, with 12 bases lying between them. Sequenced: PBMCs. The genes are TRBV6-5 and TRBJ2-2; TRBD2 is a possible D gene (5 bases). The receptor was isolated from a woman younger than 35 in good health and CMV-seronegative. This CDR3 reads CASSYSGSVYGELFF. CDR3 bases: TGTGCCAGCAGTTACTCGGGGAGTGTATACGGGGAGCTGTTTTTT.